This T cell receptor beta chain stems from a study of beta chain features in type 1 diabetes. General study findings and limits: Because the template was cDNA, high-expressing cells might be over-represented. When Type 1 diabetes patients were examined, their TCRB CDR3s proved moderately but significantly shorter in all four CD4+ subsets.

To note about this clone: Its antigen remains unidentified.

Germline V gene sequence: CDR1 SGHTA, CDR2 FQGNSA. This CDR3 has 14 amino acids. V dropped 4 bases and J dropped 6 bases, with 10 bases sitting between them. cDNA synthesis used the whole RNA isolate, giving expressed TCRB sequences. Data came from immunoSEQ multiplex PCR; TCRdb stores just in-frame clones and leaves some out. The data contain 400,000 or so clones, 8% to 10% of them seen just once; the ten biggest clones take up approximately 0.55%. This rearrangement joins TRBV7-2 to TRBJ1-6; no firm D call. Sequencing was performed on central memory CD4+ T cells from blood. This clonotype was sampled from a man aged 25-45 years with type 1 diabetes. CDR3 in DNA: TGTGCCAGCAGCTCGAGCTACAGTAATTCACCCCTCCACTTT. Its translation is CASSSSYSNSPLHF.